Following are 6 T cell receptor beta chains from one sample sequenced in a study of chemoradiotherapy in HPV16-positive cancers. The assay was immunoSEQ multiplex PCR, and TCRdb's table has in-frame clones only and misses some. Among around 13,000 clones, about 70% were seen once, and the ten largest hold approximately 15%. The sample was gathered from a patient who underwent chemoradiotherapy. Source of these receptors: a human donor with HPV-associated anogenital cancer.

The genes are TRBV18 and TRBJ1-1, with TRBD1 as a possible D gene (5 bases). This CDR3 region has 13 residues. Trimming removed 6 bases from V and 10 bases from J, with 18 bases in between. Germline CDR1 is KGHSH and CDR2 is LQKENI. The CDR3 spells CASSPDTVQGAFF. As DNA, the CDR3 is TGTGCCAGCTCGCCCGATACGGTTCAGGGAGCTTTCTTT.

The chain uses TRBV9 and TRBJ1-1; D may be TRBD1 (6 bases). V was clipped by 0 bases and J by 1 base, with 19 bases between them. CDR1 is SGDLS, CDR2 YYNGEE, per germline. The CDR3 length is 18 residues. The CDR3 coding sequence is TGTGCCAGCAGCGTAGGAAGAGGGGGACTAAATCCGAACACTGAAGCTTTCTTT. Its protein product is CASSVGRGGLNPNTEAFF. The full variable domain, in which reference TRBV9 and TRBJ1-1 provide the parts outside the CDR3, is DSGVTQTPKHLITATGQRVTLRCSPRSGDLSVYWYQQSLDQGLQFLIQYYNGEERAKGNILERFSAQQFPDLHSELNLSSLELGDSALYFCASSVGRGGLNPNTEAFFGQGTRLTVV.

This sequence joins TRBV5-1 and TRBJ2-3; tentatively, D is TRBD1 or TRBD2 (5 bases each). The CDR3 loop spans 14 amino acids. V gave up 5 bases and J gave up 2 bases, with 12 bases separating them. Germline V gives CDR1 SGHRS, CDR2 YFSETQ. The CDR3 spells CASRGEQHTDTQYF. Here the CDR3 DNA reads TGCGCCAGCAGGGGGGAGCAGCACACAGATACGCAGTATTTT. Full variable domain (outside the CDR3, taken from reference TRBV5-1 and TRBJ2-3): KAGVTQTPRYLIKTRGQQVTLSCSPISGHRSVSWYQQTPGQGLQFLFEYFSETQRNKGNFPGRFSGRQFSNSRSEMNVSTLELGDSALYLCASRGEQHTDTQYFGPGTRLTVL.

This clone was counted a single time. The chain combines TRBV19 with TRBJ1-3; D not certain. Germline V gives CDR1 LNHDA, CDR2 SQIVND (reference sequence). Trimming took 7 bases from V and 3 from J, leaving 13 bases between them. The CDR3 has 14 amino acids. CDR3 loop: CASNAGGIGNTIYF. The CDR3 DNA reads TGTGCCAGTAATGCAGGCGGTATTGGAAACACCATATATTTT.

The V gene is TRBV4-2, the J gene TRBJ2-1; D is unclear. V lost 6 bases and J 0 bases, leaving 6 bases between the germline ends. The CDR3 covers 13 residues. The V gene's germline CDR1 is LGHNA and CDR2 YNFKEQ. DNA of the CDR3: TGTGCCAGCAGTCCTAGCTCCTACAATGAGCAGTTCTTC. It yields the protein CASSPSSYNEQFF.

V is TRBV7-8 and J is TRBJ2-3; 11 bases are a match to TRBD2. The germline gives CDR1 SGHVS, CDR2 FQNEAQ. CDR3 length equals 15 residues. Trimming took 1 base from V and 7 from J; bases not matched to a gene: 4. In nucleotides, the CDR3 is TGTGCCAGCAGCTTAGTAGCGGGGGGGCTGAATACGCAGTATTTT. Translating it yields CASSLVAGGLNTQYF.